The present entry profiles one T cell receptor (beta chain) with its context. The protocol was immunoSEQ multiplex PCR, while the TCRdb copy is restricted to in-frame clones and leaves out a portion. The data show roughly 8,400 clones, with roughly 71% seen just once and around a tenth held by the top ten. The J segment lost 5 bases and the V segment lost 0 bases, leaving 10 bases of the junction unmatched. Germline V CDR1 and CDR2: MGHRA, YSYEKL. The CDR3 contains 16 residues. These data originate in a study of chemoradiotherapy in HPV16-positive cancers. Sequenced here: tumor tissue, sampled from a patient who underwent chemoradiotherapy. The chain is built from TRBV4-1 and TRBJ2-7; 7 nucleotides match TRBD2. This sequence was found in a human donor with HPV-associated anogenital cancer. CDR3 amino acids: CASSQDRRGSWDEQYF. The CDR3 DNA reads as TGCGCCAGCAGCCAAGATCGGCGCGGGAGTTGGGACGAGCAGTACTTC.